A single sample gave rise to the 27 T cell receptor beta chains below, sequenced in a study of tumor-infiltrating lymphocytes in glioblastoma multiforme. TCR beta libraries were built from RNA through three nested multiplex PCR rounds using modified ARM-PCR. Each CDR3 protein gets one entry after TCRdb re-called the multiplex PCR reads with MiXCR. The sample lists tens of thousands of distinct CDR3 sequences, about 64% occurring once. Sequencing was done on a sample of brain tumor tissue. The receptors were sampled from a male donor with glioblastoma.

Concerning this clonotype itself: A read error is possible here, since a much larger clone lies one base away. V gene TRBV12-3 or TRBV12-4 combines with J gene TRBJ1-4, with a possible D match to TRBD1 (6 bases). This CDR3 spans 13 amino acids. Trimming stripped 5 bases from V and 10 bases from J, with 14 bases between. CDR3: CASSAGEAGKLFF. As DNA, the CDR3 is TGTGCCAGCAGTGCAGGGGAGGCTGGAAAACTGTTTTTT.

This clonotype was seen a handful of times. A much more abundant neighbour one base away suggests this may be a read error. The V gene is TRBV10-1, the J gene TRBJ2-7; D possibly corresponds to TRBD1 (6 bases). This CDR3 is built from 14 residues. The germline CDR1 and CDR2 sequences are WNHNN and SYGVQD (reference sequence). The V end was cut by 4 bases, the J end by 9 bases, with 19 bases between. The CDR3 is CASSAFGQFGGQYF. The CDR3 DNA reads as TGCGCCAGCAGTGCATTCGGACAGTTCGGCGGGCAGTACTTC.

V and J are TRBV10-3 and TRBJ2-3; either TRBD1 or TRBD2 may supply D (5 bases each). Germline V gene sequence: CDR1 ENHRY, CDR2 SYGVKD. This CDR3 has 16 residues. The V gene lost 3 bases and the J gene lost 2 bases, with 15 bases spanning the gap. Written as DNA, the CDR3 is TGTGCCATCAGTGATCCGGGACGGCCCTCCACAGATACGCAGTATTTT. This sequence encodes CAISDPGRPSTDTQYF.

Remarks on this clonotype: This may stem from a read error, because a much larger clone lies one nucleotide away. V is TRBV29-1 and J is TRBJ2-1; D is unresolved. CDR1 SQVTM and CDR2 ANQGSEA come from the germline V gene. This CDR3 has 10 amino acids. Trimming shortened V by 5 bases and J by 7 bases, and 6 bases separated the two germline ends. The CDR3 bases are TGCAGCGTTTCCGCGAATGAGCAGTTCTTC. This sequence encodes CSVSANEQFF.

A word on this clonotype: This sequence may be a read error, since a much larger clone differs from it by one base. The chain uses TRBV5-1 and TRBJ1-4; possible D gene TRBD1, 5 bases. Germline V CDR1 and CDR2: SGHRS, YFSETQ. This CDR3 is built from 13 residues. The CDR3 region is CASSDGGDEKLSF. CDR3 nucleotide sequence: TGCGCCAGCAGCGATGGGGGGGATGAAAAACTGTCTTTT.

This clonotype occurred many times. This chain connects TRBV30 to TRBJ1-1; no clear D. The CDR3 totals 14 residues. V was clipped by 5 bases and J by 2 bases, with 15 bases between them. The V gene's germline CDR1 is GTSNPN and CDR2 SVGIG (reference sequence). The CDR3 coding sequence is TGTGCCTGGTCCCGCACAGTCACAAACACTGAAGCTTTCTTT. Translation gives CAWSRTVTNTEAFF.

To note about this clonotype: One base away lies a much larger clone, so this may be a sequencing read error. The rearrangement links TRBV4-1 to TRBJ2-1; D may be TRBD2 (6 bases). Germline CDR1 is MGHRA and CDR2 is YSYEKL. The CDR3 spans 15 residues. CDR3 coding DNA: TGCGCCAGCAGCCAACTAACGGGAGCCTACAATGGGCAGTTCTTC. Encoded protein: CASSQLTGAYNGQFF.

This clonotype was counted at least ten times. The chain recombines TRBV28 with TRBJ1-5; possibly TRBD1 for D (6 bases). With 3 bases removed from V and 7 bases from J, the gap between germline ends came to 16 bases. The V gene's germline CDR1 is MDHEN and CDR2 SYDVKM. The CDR3 consists of 15 residues. The CDR3, as DNA: TGTGCCAGCAGTTTGAGGGCCGTTGGGGGCCAGCCCCAGCATTTT. This codes for CASSLRAVGGQPQHF.

V is TRBV7-3 and J is TRBJ1-6; D may be TRBD1 (5 bases). Trimming cost V 1 base and J 5 bases, with 6 bases left between them. Germline CDR1 is SGHTA and CDR2 is FQGTGA. CDR3 length: 14 amino acids. The CDR3 DNA is TGTGCCAGCAGCTTAAGGGGGGATAATTCACCCCTCCACTTT. As protein: CASSLRGDNSPLHF.

This clonotype was seen at least ten times. The chain links TRBV7-9 to TRBJ2-3; tentatively, D is TRBD2 (6 bases). The CDR3 extends over 14 amino acids. Germline V gene lookup returns CDR1 SEHNR and CDR2 FQNEAQ (reference sequence). V was shortened by 5 bases and J by 3 bases, with 12 bases between the two germline ends. The CDR3 protein is CASSTRDFTDTQYF. The CDR3 region has the DNA TGTGCCAGCAGCACCCGGGACTTTACAGATACGCAGTATTTT.

Worth noting for this clonotype: A read error is likely, as this CDR3 ends without the conserved phenylalanine or tryptophan. The rearrangement uses TRBV6-2 or TRBV6-3 and TRBJ2-2; TRBD2 matches at 8 bases. The CDR3 runs 13 residues. Germline lookup yields CDR1 MNHEY and CDR2 SVGEGT. The CDR3 region is CASTGTSHGKLFI. In DNA, the CDR3 is TGTGCCAGCACCGGGACTAGTCACGGGAAGCTGTTTATT.

In the case of this clonotype: Likely a read error: the CDR3 ends without its conserved phenylalanine or tryptophan. This rearrangement joins TRBV6-1 to TRBJ2-1, with D unclear. V was pared by 4 bases and J by 8 bases, with 18 bases between. CDR1 is MNHNS and CDR2 is SASEGT in the germline V gene. The length of the CDR3 is 15 residues. The CDR3 spells CASSVWTQNRDEQFS. The CDR3 DNA follows: TGTGCCAGCAGTGTCTGGACCCAGAATCGCGATGAGCAGTTCTCC.

Regarding this clonotype: Germline is not matched at one junction end, which may reflect a read error. V usage is TRBV29-1 and J usage is TRBJ2-3; D remains ambiguous. CDR1 is SQVTM and CDR2 is ANQGSEA in the germline V gene. CDR3 length equals 12 residues. The CDR3 DNA is TGCAGAGTTGAAGTTAGCACAGATATGCAGTATTTT. Its translation: CRVEVSTDMQYF.

Notes on this clonotype: Compared with germline, one end of the junction differs, possibly owing to a read error. The chain links TRBV20-1 to TRBJ2-5; the match to TRBD2 covers 7 bases. Germline CDR1 DFQATT, CDR2 SNEGSKA (reference sequence). CDR3 length: 15 amino acids. CDR3 loop: CSASPPSGYQEAQYF. CDR3 nucleotide sequence: TGCAGTGCTAGCCCCCCTAGCGGATACCAAGAGGCCCAGTACTTC.

The chain joins TRBV24-1 to TRBJ2-2, with unresolved D. The V gene's germline CDR1 is KGHDR and CDR2 SFDVKD. V was cut by 6 bases and J by 4 bases, with 17 bases left in between. The CDR3 runs 16 residues. As DNA, the CDR3 is TGTGCCACCAGTTATGAGACTGCGGCAAGCACCGGGGAGCTGTTTTTT. Protein product: CATSYETAASTGELFF.

Concerning this clonotype itself: This may come from a read error, since a much larger clone is one base off. A read error is likely, as this CDR3 ends without the conserved phenylalanine or tryptophan. It is unclear where the CDR3 begins or ends on the DNA, so no DNA is shown, and the CDR3 is as TCRdb lists it. The chain has TRBV29-1 and TRBJ1-1; the table names TRBD1, a call not compared with the DNA. The CDR3 has 14 amino acids, counting both end residues. Germline values: CDR1 SQVTM, CDR2 ANQGSEA. CDR3 loop: CSAGTGVYNTEVFL.

This clonotype was detected many times. V and J are TRBV7-9 and TRBJ2-7; D remains unclear. The CDR3 has 14 amino acids. V was trimmed by 3 bases and J by 6 bases, leaving 15 bases between them. CDR1 is SEHNR and CDR2 is FQNEAQ in the germline V gene (reference sequence). This chain's CDR3 is CASSFTGYPTEQYF. The CDR3 DNA reads TGTGCCAGCAGCTTTACGGGCTACCCGACCGAGCAGTACTTC.

This clonotype has ten or more counts. This chain joins TRBV7-9 and TRBJ2-7, with 7 bases matching TRBD1. The length of the CDR3 is 14 residues. CDR1 and CDR2 (germline): SEHNR, FQNEAQ (reference sequence). V lost 2 bases, J lost 0 bases, and 1 base stayed unmatched. The CDR3 DNA follows: TGTGCCAGCAGCTTACGGGACAGCTCCTACGAGCAGTACTTC. It is translated as CASSLRDSSYEQYF.

The chain employs TRBV19 and TRBJ1-5; 7 bases are shared with TRBD1. Germline V CDR1 and CDR2: LNHDA, SQIVND (reference sequence). The CDR3 consists of 16 residues. Trimming at V came to 3 bases and at J to 2 bases, leaving 7 bases not matched to a gene. CDR3 sequence reads: CASSIGGGQGNQPQHF. CDR3 DNA: TGTGCCAGTAGTATTGGAGGGGGCCAAGGCAATCAGCCCCAGCATTTT.

Concerning this clonotype itself: This is likely a read error, given that the CDR3 carries no conserved phenylalanine or tryptophan at its end. CDR3 coding DNA: TGTGCCAGCGGGATGACCTACGAACAGTACTCC. Protein sequence: CASGMTYEQYS. This chain connects TRBV12-3 or TRBV12-4 to TRBJ2-7; D uncertain. The CDR3 extends over 11 amino acids.

This clonotype was detected only a few times. One end of the junction fails to match germline, which may point to a read error. The chain links TRBV20-1 to TRBJ2-7, with 8 bases lining up with TRBD2. This CDR3 is built from 15 residues. Germline CDR1 reads DFQATT; CDR2 reads SNEGSKA (reference sequence). The CDR3 is CSALSRETSVYEQYF. In DNA, the CDR3 is TGCAGTGCTCTTAGCCGCGAGACTAGCGTGTACGAGCAATACTTC.

This clonotype has ten or more counts. V and J are TRBV20-1 and TRBJ1-6, with 9 bases that match TRBD1. Germline lookup yields CDR1 DFQATT and CDR2 SNEGSKA (reference sequence). V dropped 0 bases and J dropped 8; count of bases not matched to a gene: 2. The CDR3 is made up of 14 amino acids. In DNA, the CDR3 is TGCAGTGCTAGAGATCGGACAGGGGATTCACCCCTCCACTTT. Translated, it gives CSARDRTGDSPLHF.

To note about this clonotype: The germline gene is not matched at one end of the junction; a read error may be the cause. The J gene is TRBJ2-7, the V gene TRBV11-2; D not resolved. Germline V gives CDR1 SGHAT, CDR2 FQNNGV. CDR3 size: 14 residues. CDR3 DNA sequence: TGTGCCGGCAGCTTAGACGTAGGGCTCTACGAGCAGTACTTC. Encoded protein: CAGSLDVGLYEQYF.

Only a few counts were recorded for this clonotype. The CDR3 does not close with the conserved phenylalanine or tryptophan, likely indicating a read error. No DNA is shown, since the ends of the CDR3 on it are uncertain; the CDR3 is the one TCRdb lists. This chain connects TRBV29-1 to TRBJ2-1; the table's D call TRBD1 went unverified against the DNA. Germline V gene data show CDR1 as SQVTM and CDR2 as ANQGSEA. The CDR3 numbers 13 amino acids, ends counted. The chain's CDR3 is CSARGRQGLRLFL.

On this clonotype: The CDR3 carries no conserved terminal phenylalanine or tryptophan, so it likely arises from a read error. The DNA is omitted, as the CDR3 cannot be located on it reliably, and the CDR3 follows TCRdb's listing. V gene TRBV6-1 combines with J gene TRBJ2-1; the table's D call, TRBD1, has no DNA check behind it. Ends included, the CDR3 has 16 residues. Per the germline V gene, CDR1 is MNHNS and CDR2 is SASEGT. CDR3 residues: CASSELDRGLYNEQSS.

Comments on this clonotype: With a much larger clone just one base away, this may be a read error. The chain uses TRBV5-1 and TRBJ2-7; D might be TRBD1 (5 bases). There are 14 residues in the CDR3. Germline V gene lookup returns CDR1 SGHRS and CDR2 YFSETQ. V lost 0 bases to trimming and J lost 3 bases, with 10 bases between them. This chain's CDR3 is CASSLGTLIYEQYF. Written as DNA, the CDR3 is TGCGCCAGCAGCTTGGGGACACTCATCTACGAGCAGTACTTC.

On this clonotype: One end of the junction fails to match germline, which may point to a read error. The V and J genes are TRBV20-1 and TRBJ2-2; tentative D call: TRBD2 (6 bases). CDR3 length: 16 residues. Per germline, CDR1 DFQATT and CDR2 SNEGSKA (reference sequence). This CDR3 is CSARDVGTSITRELFF. The DNA for the CDR3 is TGCAGTGCTAGAGATGTTGGAACTAGCATCACCCGGGAGCTGTTTTTT.